This T cell receptor (beta chain) comes out of a study of early T cells in non-severe SARS-CoV-2 infection. Study details: Chains from this unsorted whole-blood bulk RNA could not be paired.

In TCRdb, the 5' RACE reads were re-called with MiXCR into one record per CDR3 protein. The repertoire holds 50,000 to 60,000 distinct CDR3 sequences, about 10% seen once, with approximately 4.1% in the top ten. Germline V CDR1 and CDR2: SEHNR, FQNEAQ (reference sequence). V lost 5 bases and J lost 4; bases outside the gene matches: 6. The CDR3 runs to 15 residues. Sequencing was performed on whole blood. V gene TRBV7-9 combines with J gene TRBJ2-1; TRBD2 matches 9 bases. This clonotype was obtained from an adult who was a healthcare worker with PCR-confirmed SARS-CoV-2 infection or an uninfected control (not recorded which). The CDR3 nucleotides read TGTGCCAGCAGCCGTAGCGGGGGCCTTTACAATGAGCAGTTCTTC. As protein: CASSRSGGLYNEQFF.